The rows below give T cell receptor beta chains drawn from one sample of a study of blood T cells in healthy people across ages. TCRdb re-called the 5' RACE reads with MiXCR, one entry per CDR3 protein. The sample lists 850,000 to 1,100,000 distinct CDR3 sequences, roughly two fifths occurring once. The specimen sequenced was blood. The source of these receptors is a young man in good health. Both conserved end residues are trimmed from each CDR3.

TRBV19	TRBJ1-1	ASIRGPEAF
TRBV5-1	TRBJ2-1	ASSPPGTSGGQNNEQF
TRBV12-3/TRBV12-4	TRBJ2-2	ASSSLIDASGELF
TRBV20-1	TRBJ2-7	SARDLGTSRGYEQY
TRBV5-5	TRBJ2-7	ANSFPGLAAYEQY
TRBV18	TRBJ2-1	ASSPPGTVKETQF
TRBV14	TRBJ2-1	ASSRDPPGQGGNEQF
TRBV9	TRBJ2-7	ASSANRVSGYNEQY
TRBV7-2	TRBJ2-1	ASSLAGSGNYNEQF
TRBV7-9	TRBJ1-1	ASSSDSTEAF
TRBV7-9	TRBJ2-3	ASSSASGGY
TRBV6-1	TRBJ1-6	ASSEGTGLNSPLH
TRBV7-6	TRBJ2-1	AVSSKGQGPPYFYNEQF
TRBV5-1	TRBJ1-2	ASSADRGDLYGYT
TRBV6-2/TRBV6-3	TRBJ2-1	ASSYSRGNGDNEQF
TRBV20-1	TRBJ2-1	SASPPPGTSGGLSSYNEQF
TRBV6-5	TRBJ1-4	ASRSSGGATNEKLF
TRBV12-3/TRBV12-4	TRBJ2-1	ASSFHLNEQF
TRBV20-1	TRBJ1-2	SATLTAGGYT
TRBV7-8	TRBJ1-1	ASSSTGGAAEAF
TRBV20-1	TRBJ2-3	SATRTGGPTDTQY
TRBV18	TRBJ1-4	ASSPPGSDNEKLF
TRBV7-9	TRBJ2-6	ASSSGTGTGANVLT
TRBV7-9	TRBJ1-5	ASSFGSGGRGQPQH
TRBV6-6	TRBJ2-3	ASSYTGLGTTDTQY
TRBV4-3	TRBJ1-6	ASSQDTRPVDSPLH
TRBV30	TRBJ2-7	AWSGDDRVFSGVPSISYEQY
TRBV7-8	TRBJ2-1	AGSFQGAGYNEQF
TRBV6-2/TRBV6-3	TRBJ2-5	ASSQTSGGRSEQY
TRBV6-2/TRBV6-3	TRBJ1-5	ASSDSTAQEPQH
TRBV7-9	TRBJ2-5	ASRRRVGSDEQY
TRBV9	TRBJ2-3	ASSPAGGGSYSTDTQY
TRBV4-1	TRBJ2-7	ASSKGTATYEQY
TRBV5-1	TRBJ2-4	ASSRRDTKNIQY
TRBV6-6	TRBJ1-5	ASSYSSRQGTNQPQH
TRBV6-5	TRBJ2-1	ASSYSDSYNEQF
TRBV10-3	TRBJ2-7	AISPSGTVTYERY
TRBV12-3/TRBV12-4	TRBJ1-2	ASSRRQGGNYGYT
TRBV5-6	TRBJ1-1	ASSLARQHEELDTEVF
TRBV29-1	TRBJ2-3	SSTVVSTDTQY
TRBV20-1	TRBJ1-1	SATGSLNTEAF
TRBV20-1	TRBJ1-6	SVPTGGRFSPLH
TRBV29-1	TRBJ2-1	SVGRVHEQF
TRBV21-1	TRBJ1-2	ASSNRDCYYGYT
TRBV29-1	TRBJ2-1	SVEDNRNNEQF
TRBV20-1	TRBJ2-7	SARLAGTSEQY
TRBV7-2	TRBJ2-7	ASSLEQGLVY
TRBV7-2	TRBJ1-1	ASTKDRVTEAF
TRBV7-2	TRBJ1-2	ASSHPMGYMGFAYDYGYT
TRBV29-1	TRBJ1-2	SVYNGQPSYGYT
TRBV20-1	TRBJ2-1	SARGTHRETQF
TRBV20-1	TRBJ1-4	SASSGDEKLF
TRBV12-3/TRBV12-4	TRBJ2-4	ASSLGATGDIQY
TRBV4-3	TRBJ2-1	ASSPSGLANEQF
TRBV27	TRBJ2-6	ASGRGTASSGANVLT
TRBV4-1	TRBJ1-4	ASSQVPGEKLF
TRBV15	TRBJ2-1	ATSREVSSYNEQF
TRBV5-1	TRBJ1-2	ASSFGNRARYGYT
TRBV20-1	TRBJ1-1	SANPQGPKAEAF
TRBV29-1	TRBJ2-1	SVGELAETQF